The 24 T cell receptor beta chains in this list originate from one sample, sequenced in a study of cytomegalovirus exposure and HLA in healthy donors. 13 Jbeta primers and 60 Vbeta primers were used for the PCR. Method: immunoSEQ multiplex PCR; TCRdb's copy keeps in-frame clones and lacks some. The data hold under 95,000 clones, with 60% to 80% observed a single time. Specimen: PBMCs. Receptor source: a woman between 35 and 50 years old in good health and CMV-seropositive.

The chain carries TRBV5-8 and TRBJ1-1; D ambiguous. V shed 3 bases and J shed 3 bases, with 9 bases lying between them. Looked up from germline, CDR1 is SGHTS and CDR2 is YDEGEE. The CDR3 consists of 13 residues. CDR3 in amino acids: CASSSGGYTEAFF. CDR3 coding DNA: TGTGCCAGCAGCTCGGGCGGGTACACTGAAGCTTTCTTT.

The chain carries TRBV6-5 and TRBJ2-1, with 8 bases aligning to TRBD2. There are 15 residues in the CDR3. Unmatched junction bases numbered 12, after V lost 7 bases and J lost 7 bases. The germline V gene has CDR1 MNHEY and CDR2 SVGAGI. The CDR3 bases are TGTGCCAGCACTGGGGACGGGGGGGGTGGAAATGAGCAGTTCTTC. Translating gives CASTGDGGGGNEQFF.

The chain employs TRBV7-7 and TRBJ1-4; weak D call: TRBD1 (6 bases). This CDR3 region has 14 residues. V lost 5 bases, J lost 2 bases, and 9 bases lay in between. Germline loops: CDR1 SSHAT, CDR2 FNYEAQ (reference sequence). The CDR3 region is CASSPGGTNEKLFF. CDR3 nucleotides: TGTGCCAGCAGCCCGGGGGGCACTAATGAAAAACTGTTTTTT.

V and J are TRBV19 and TRBJ2-6; TRBD1 might be the D (5 bases). The germline V and J ends were trimmed by 7 bases and 6 bases, with 7 bases remaining between them. The CDR3 length is 12 residues. The germline gives CDR1 LNHDA, CDR2 SQIVND (reference sequence). CDR3: CASKGVANVLTF. The CDR3 region has the DNA TGTGCCAGTAAAGGGGTGGCCAACGTCCTGACTTTC. Variable domain in full (rest from reference TRBV19 and TRBJ2-6): DGGITQSPKYLFRKEGQNVTLSCEQNLNHDAMYWYRQDPGQGLRLIYYSQIVNDFQKGDIAEGYSVSREKKESFPLTVTSAQKNPTAFYLCASKGVANVLTFGAGSRLTVL.

This clone was found once. The CDR3 DNA reads TGCAGCGTTGGGGCGGGTTTCTACGAGCAGTACTTC. Amino acid sequence: CSVGAGFYEQYF. This chain joins TRBV29-1 and TRBJ2-7; maybe TRBD2 (5 bases). The CDR3 covers 12 residues. With 4 bases removed from V and 3 bases from J, the gap between germline ends came to 10 bases. CDR1 SQVTM and CDR2 ANQGSEA come from the germline V gene.

The table lists this clone with a few counts. The V gene is TRBV27, the J gene TRBJ2-5, with 10 bases fitting TRBD1. J lost 5 bases, V lost 6 bases, and 9 bases had no gene match. Germline loops: CDR1 MNHEY, CDR2 SMNVEV (reference sequence). This CDR3 is built from 15 residues. In DNA, the CDR3 is TGTGCCAGCAGGTTGACAGGGGGCCAGTGGGAGACCCAGTACTTC. Amino acids: CASRLTGGQWETQYF.

This clone occurred a few times. V usage is TRBV6-1 and J usage is TRBJ2-7; D not resolved. Germline lookup yields CDR1 MNHNS and CDR2 SASEGT. The CDR3 totals 13 residues. The germline V and J ends were trimmed by 4 bases and 2 bases, with 9 bases remaining between them. DNA of the CDR3: TGTGCCAGCAGTGTTCCGAGTACCTACGAGCAGTACTTC. It translates to CASSVPSTYEQYF.

This clone showed up just a few times. This sequence joins TRBV6-5 and TRBJ2-5, with a possible D match to TRBD2 (6 bases). V dropped 10 bases and J dropped 5 bases, with 17 bases sitting between them. The V gene's germline CDR1 is MNHEY and CDR2 SVGAGI. This CDR3 is 13 amino acids long. This CDR3 reads CATRTGGAETQYF. The CDR3 DNA follows: TGTGCCACCAGAACAGGAGGGGCGGAGACCCAGTACTTC.

The rearrangement uses TRBV19 and TRBJ1-1; D is uncertain. In germline, CDR1 is LNHDA, CDR2 SQIVND (reference sequence). This CDR3 spans 13 amino acids. Trimming pared 1 base from V and 4 bases from J, leaving 7 bases between. The CDR3 is CASSIGRRTEAFF. DNA for the CDR3: TGTGCCAGTAGTATAGGGCGGCGCACTGAAGCTTTCTTT.

The chain has TRBV5-4 and TRBJ1-2, with D perhaps matching TRBD1 (6 bases). CDR1 and CDR2 (germline): SGHNT, YYREEE (reference sequence). The CDR3 consists of 14 residues. V lost 4 bases and J lost 4, with 14 bases in between. The CDR3 spells CASSRRGGSYGYTF. DNA of the CDR3: TGTGCCAGCAGCCGCCGTGGGGGCTCCTATGGCTACACCTTC.

This clone was found a few times. This chain connects TRBV7-2 to TRBJ1-1; D gene uncertain. This CDR3 contains 16 residues. Looked up from germline, CDR1 is SGHTA and CDR2 is FQGNSA. Trimming shortened V by 5 bases and J by 2 bases, and 18 bases separated the two germline ends. CDR3 amino acids: CASSLIHLLLNTEAFF. The DNA for the CDR3 is TGTGCCAGCAGCCTTATACACCTTCTCCTCAACACTGAAGCTTTCTTT.

This clone was detected a few times. CDR3 residues: CASSRTGGNTEAFF. The DNA for the CDR3 is TGTGCCAGCAGCAGGACAGGGGGGAACACTGAAGCTTTCTTT. V gene TRBV9 combines with J gene TRBJ1-1; 10 bases fit TRBD1. The CDR3 consists of 14 residues. The J segment lost 1 base and the V segment lost 4 bases, leaving 1 base of the junction unmatched. CDR1 and CDR2 (germline): SGDLS, YYNGEE.

The V and J genes are TRBV2 and TRBJ2-3; 9 bases agree with TRBD2. Germline lookup yields CDR1 SNHLY and CDR2 FYNNEI. This CDR3 region has 15 residues. J gave up 6 bases and V 0 bases, and 4 bases lay outside the gene matches. The CDR3 region has the DNA TGTGCCAGCAGTGAAGCGGCGGGGGGGCCCGATACGCAGTATTTT. Residues: CASSEAAGGPDTQYF.

This chain joins TRBV7-8 and TRBJ2-5, with a possible D match to TRBD2 (5 bases). CDR1 is SGHVS, CDR2 FQNEAQ, per germline. V was trimmed by 2 bases and J by 5 bases, leaving 9 bases between them. CDR3 size: 13 residues. The CDR3 is CASSLLAGETQYF. DNA for the CDR3: TGTGCCAGCAGCTTACTAGCAGGCGAGACCCAGTACTTC.

This chain connects TRBV19 to TRBJ2-3, with a tentative D call TRBD2 (5 bases). The CDR3 loop spans 15 amino acids. Per the germline V gene, CDR1 is LNHDA and CDR2 is SQIVND (reference sequence). The germline V and J ends were trimmed by 6 bases and 5 bases, with 18 bases remaining between them. The CDR3 loop is CASSLAYGSGDTQYF. In DNA form, the CDR3 reads TGTGCCAGTAGCTTAGCCTATGGGAGCGGAGATACGCAGTATTTT.

This clone was seen a few times. The rearrangement links TRBV6-5 to TRBJ1-5, with D uncertain. Germline assignment: CDR1 MNHEY and CDR2 SVGAGI. Trimming stripped 0 bases from V and 5 bases from J, with 11 bases between. CDR3 size: 15 residues. This CDR3 is CASSYSIYGDQPQHF. The CDR3 DNA is TGTGCCAGCAGTTACTCGATATACGGGGATCAGCCCCAGCATTTT.

The chain joins TRBV5-6 to TRBJ2-1, with D unclear. The ends were cut back, 3 bases at V and 4 bases at J, with 2 bases in the middle. The CDR3 is made up of 11 amino acids. Germline loops: CDR1 SGHDT, CDR2 YYEEEE. CDR3 sequence: CASSSYNEQFF. The CDR3, as DNA: TGTGCCAGCAGCTCATACAATGAGCAGTTCTTC.

By share, this clone ranks as medium-sized. In DNA form, the CDR3 reads TGTGCCAGCAGCTTAGATGGCCAGACAGGGACTAACTATGGCTACACCTTC. This codes for CASSLDGQTGTNYGYTF. The chain couples TRBV7-9 to TRBJ1-2; 7 nucleotides line up with TRBD1. The CDR3 extends over 17 amino acids. Germline CDR1 reads SEHNR; CDR2 reads FQNEAQ (reference sequence). V dropped 1 base and J dropped 0; count of bases not matched to a gene: 8.

The J gene is TRBJ2-3, the V gene TRBV9; 7 bases match TRBD1. The CDR3 loop spans 15 amino acids. V gave up 4 bases and J gave up 0 bases; unmatched junction bases: 5. Germline V CDR1 and CDR2: SGDLS, YYNGEE. The CDR3 reads CASSQGQVSTDTQYF. CDR3 DNA sequence: TGTGCCAGCAGCCAAGGACAGGTTAGCACAGATACGCAGTATTTT. Combining the CDR3 with reference TRBV9 and TRBJ2-3 gives the whole variable domain DSGVTQTPKHLITATGQRVTLRCSPRSGDLSVYWYQQSLDQGLQFLIQYYNGEERAKGNILERFSAQQFPDLHSELNLSSLELGDSALYFCASSQGQVSTDTQYFGPGTRLTVL.

The chain joins TRBV5-1 to TRBJ1-1, with D maybe TRBD1 (5 bases). The germline CDR1 and CDR2 sequences are SGHRS and YFSETQ. Trimming took 4 bases from V and 3 from J, leaving 10 bases between them. The length of the CDR3 is 13 residues. CDR3 in amino acids: CASSLGEYTEAFF. The CDR3 DNA reads TGCGCCAGCAGCCTGGGGGAGTACACTGAAGCTTTCTTT.

V is TRBV13 and J is TRBJ2-7; 7 bases line up with TRBD1. V shed 3 bases and J 6 bases; nucleotides not matched to a gene: 5. The germline V gene encodes CDR1 PRHDT and CDR2 FYEKMQ (reference sequence). The CDR3 extends over 13 amino acids. The chain's CDR3 is CASSLTGRFEQYF. CDR3 sequence (DNA): TGTGCCAGCAGCTTGACAGGGAGATTCGAGCAGTACTTC.

This clone was counted only a few times. V usage is TRBV5-1 and J usage is TRBJ2-3; TRBD2 agrees at 11 bases. The CDR3 is 16 residues long. Trimming took 5 bases from V and 4 from J; bases not matched to a gene: 9. Germline CDR1 and CDR2: SGHRS and YFSETQ. CDR3 protein: CASSRTGTSGPDTQYF. CDR3 coding DNA: TGCGCCAGCAGTCGAACCGGGACTAGCGGCCCAGATACGCAGTATTTT.

This rearrangement joins TRBV18 to TRBJ2-5, with 10 bases lining up with TRBD1. Germline CDR1 reads KGHSH; CDR2 reads LQKENI. The CDR3 sequence is 14 residues long. V dropped 5 bases and J dropped 2; count of bases not matched to a gene: 2. The CDR3 nucleotides read TGTGCCAGCTCAGGGGGACAGGGGCAAGAGACCCAGTACTTC. Encoded protein: CASSGGQGQETQYF.

This chain's CDR3 is CASRFEQGSNQPQHF. CDR3 bases: TGTGCCAGCAGGTTTGAACAGGGGAGCAATCAGCCCCAGCATTTT. V usage is TRBV2 and J usage is TRBJ1-5; 7 bases map to TRBD1. The CDR3 runs 15 residues. Unmatched junction bases numbered 6, after V lost 6 bases and J lost 1 base. Germline V gives CDR1 SNHLY, CDR2 FYNNEI.